Shown below are 2 T cell receptor beta chains from a single sample sequenced in a study of blood T cell repertoires in COVID-19. Method: immunoSEQ multiplex PCR; TCRdb's copy keeps in-frame clones and lacks some. Counted here are about 130,000 clones, 85% to 90% occurring once; the ten biggest clones make up roughly 3%. The sequenced sample was peripheral blood. These receptors all stem from a woman of 80 years or more with COVID-19, enrolled during active disease.

The gene calls are TRBV7-6 and TRBJ2-7, with D tentatively TRBD1 (5 bases). CDR3 size: 14 residues. V lost 5 bases to trimming and J lost 3 bases, with 14 bases between them. The germline gives CDR1 SGHVS, CDR2 FNYEAQ. This chain's CDR3 is CASSRPGMGYEQYF. CDR3 nucleotide sequence: TGTGCCAGCAGCCGACCAGGGATGGGCTACGAGCAGTACTTC.

The chain employs TRBV28 and TRBJ2-7, with 10 bases that match TRBD2. V lost 6 bases to trimming and J lost 4 bases; unmatched junction nucleotides: 6. In germline, CDR1 is MDHEN, CDR2 SYDVKM. The CDR3 has 14 amino acids. The CDR3 loop reads CASRASGSSYEQYF. Here the CDR3 DNA reads TGTGCCAGCAGGGCTAGCGGGAGCTCTTACGAGCAGTACTTC.